This T cell receptor (beta chain) was sequenced during a study of CD8+ T cells in alopecia areata. Specified treatment: oral pan-JAK inhibitor, 5-10 mg twice daily. Peripheral blood and lesional scalp punch biopsies were taken from alopecia areata patients. The germline V gene encodes CDR1 SGHTA and CDR2 FQGNSA. The CDR3 extends over 16 amino acids. With 5 bases removed from V and 0 bases from J, the gap between germline ends came to 13 bases. RNA, once extracted, was reverse transcribed into cDNA for use as the sequencing template. TCRdb's table, derived via immunoSEQ multiplex PCR, lists solely in-frame clones and lacks some. The repertoire holds about 180,000 clones, with about 47% as singletons. Study-wide points: Mice showed clearer TCR sharing than patients did, a gap that was possibly HLA-related.

This clone was counted between two and nine times. The antigen is unknown. The clonotype comes from a human donor with alopecia areata. Sequences were derived from CD8+ T cells sorted from blood, sampled around week 53, from a patient treated with tofacitinib. This sequence joins TRBV7-2 and TRBJ1-4; weak D call: TRBD1 (5 bases). The CDR3 region is CASSLGTVTTNEKLFF. In nucleotides, the CDR3 is TGTGCCAGCAGCCTCGGGACCGTTACAACTAATGAAAAACTGTTTTTT.